The present T cell receptor beta chain was sequenced within a study of blood T cells in healthy people across ages. General study findings and limits: Estimated diversity across one million T cells was deemed an underestimate. Per million T cells, the diversity of TCR beta decreased roughly linearly as age advanced. The long-lived group displayed more naive CD4+ cells, plus higher diversity, than the aged donors did.

Each sample used at least 7 million PBMCs. The authors ran a second PCR of about 7 to 11 cycles using a sample-barcoded 5' primer and a J-beta primer mix. TCRdb used MiXCR to reprocess the 5' RACE reads, holding one entry per CDR3 protein. The repertoire holds some 900,000 distinct CDR3 sequences, with around 28% as singletons. The CDR3 covers 14 residues. Trimming pared 5 bases from V and 5 bases from J, leaving 15 bases between. Germline V gene sequence: CDR1 LGHNA, CDR2 YSLEER. This clonotype was recorded at least ten times. Antigen unknown. The receptor's source is a woman over 75 in good health. Sequenced: blood. V usage is TRBV4-3 and J usage is TRBJ1-2; D may be TRBD1 (6 bases). CDR3: CASSTTWDKYGYTF. CDR3 DNA: TGCGCCAGCAGCACCACCTGGGACAAGTATGGCTACACCTTC.